What follows are 5 T cell receptor beta chains derived from one specimen sequenced in a study of OX40 agonist ivuxolimab in advanced cancers. Sequenced by immunoSEQ multiplex PCR; TCRdb stores in-frame clones only, minus some. Among approximately 40,000 clones listed, 80% were seen once. The sequencing used CD4+ or CD8+ T cells sorted from blood, collected in a trial of the OX40 agonist ivuxolimab. The receptor set was obtained from an adult with an advanced solid tumor such as melanoma, head and neck, liver or kidney cancer.

The chain uses TRBV19 and TRBJ2-1; 11 bases match TRBD2. The CDR3 covers 15 residues. Trimming cost V 5 bases and J 8 bases; bases outside gene matches: 8. Germline CDR1 is LNHDA and CDR2 is SQIVND (reference sequence). CDR3: CASSDVTSGSYEQFF. CDR3 coding DNA: TGTGCCAGTAGTGACGTAACTAGCGGGAGTTATGAGCAGTTCTTC.

The chain carries TRBV7-2 and TRBJ2-3; no clear D. The CDR3 runs 14 residues. Trimming cost V 1 base and J 8 bases, with 13 bases left between them. CDR1 is SGHTA and CDR2 is FQGNSA in the germline V gene. CDR3 loop: CASSLGADSSTQYF. The CDR3 DNA follows: TGTGCCAGCAGCTTAGGGGCCGACTCGAGTACGCAGTATTTT.

V is TRBV11-2 and J is TRBJ2-3, with TRBD2 matching over 8 bases. Germline assignment: CDR1 SGHAT and CDR2 FQNNGV. CDR3 length: 15 residues. Trimming removed 5 bases from V and 1 base from J; junction bases left unmatched: 5. The CDR3 bases are TGTGCCAGCAGCCGATTGACTAGCGGCACAGATACGCAGTATTTT. Translation gives CASSRLTSGTDTQYF.

This clone has a handful of counts. The V gene is TRBV5-1, the J gene TRBJ1-2; no definite D call. The V gene lost 0 bases and the J gene lost 2 bases, with 14 bases spanning the gap. In germline, CDR1 is SGHRS, CDR2 YFSETQ. The CDR3 has 16 residues. Here the CDR3 DNA reads TGCGCCAGCAGCTTGGCCGAAACCCCCAGGAACTATGGCTACACCTTC. Protein product: CASSLAETPRNYGYTF.

This clone was detected only a few times. The J gene is TRBJ2-3, the V gene TRBV30; 11 bases map to TRBD2. The length of the CDR3 is 14 residues. Germline values: CDR1 GTSNPN, CDR2 SVGIG (reference sequence). V lost 6 bases to trimming and J lost 1 base; unmatched junction nucleotides: 3. The CDR3 nucleotides read TGTGCCTGCAGGGGACTAGCGGGCACAGATACGCAGTATTTT. Translated, it gives CACRGLAGTDTQYF.